Shown below are 26 T cell receptor beta chains from a single sample sequenced in a study of blood T cell repertoires in COVID-19. The repertoire was sequenced with immunoSEQ multiplex PCR; TCRdb's copy has only in-frame clones and lacks some. This repertoire shows around 100,000 clones, approximately 84% found once; its top ten account for nearly 25%. The sequencing sample was made of peripheral blood. The receptors were gathered from a human donor in a cohort sampled during active COVID-19.

This chain links TRBV12-3 or TRBV12-4 with TRBJ1-5, with D tentatively TRBD1 (5 bases). V lost 3 bases to trimming and J lost 8 bases, with 8 bases between them. There are 12 residues in the CDR3. CDR3 loop: CASSFPGKPQHF. For the CDR3, the DNA is TGTGCCAGCAGTTTCCCAGGGAAGCCCCAGCATTTT.

This chain links TRBV10-3 with TRBJ2-7; tentative D call: TRBD1 (6 bases). V was cut by 5 bases and J by 0 bases, with 8 bases left in between. Germline V gene lookup returns CDR1 ENHRY and CDR2 SYGVKD. This CDR3 contains 13 residues. The CDR3 loop reads CAISMTGSYEQYF. The DNA of the CDR3 is TGTGCCATCAGTATGACAGGCTCCTACGAGCAGTACTTC.

The V gene is TRBV7-2, the J gene TRBJ1-1, with TRBD1 as a possible D gene (6 bases). V was shortened by 5 bases and J by 9 bases, with 25 bases between the two germline ends. CDR3 length: 16 residues. The germline CDR1 and CDR2 sequences are SGHTA and FQGNSA. CDR3 DNA sequence: TGTGCCAGCAGCCCCCATAAGGGGGGGCGATGGACACAAGCTTTCTTT. This translates into CASSPHKGGRWTQAFF.

This chain links TRBV7-9 with TRBJ2-3; D unresolved. The V end was cut by 0 bases, the J end by 6 bases, with 13 bases between. CDR3 length equals 15 residues. CDR1 SEHNR and CDR2 FQNEAQ come from the germline V gene (reference sequence). CDR3 DNA: TGTGCCAGCAGCTTAGCGCAGAGCGCTTCGGATACGCAGTATTTT. Protein sequence: CASSLAQSASDTQYF. The full variable domain, with the rest looked up from reference TRBV7-9 and TRBJ2-3, is DTGVSQNPRHKITKRGQNVTFRCDPISEHNRLYWYRQTLGQGPEFLTYFQNEAQLEKSRLLSDRFSAERPKGSFSTLEIQRTEQGDSAMYLCASSLAQSASDTQYFGPGTRLTVL.

The CDR3 nucleotides are TGTGCCAGCAGCGTGCCCCAGACAGGGGGTGACACTGAAGCTTTCTTT. Translating it yields CASSVPQTGGDTEAFF. The gene calls are TRBV9 and TRBJ1-1, with 9 positions matching TRBD1. V lost 2 bases to trimming and J lost 3 bases; unmatched junction nucleotides: 8. Germline CDR1 is SGDLS and CDR2 is YYNGEE. The CDR3 has 16 amino acids.

The rearrangement uses TRBV6-1 and TRBJ1-4; TRBD1 is a possible D gene (5 bases). The CDR3 consists of 17 residues. CDR1 is MNHNS, CDR2 SASEGT, per germline. Deletions cut 3 bases from V and 5 bases from J, with 19 bases between. The CDR3 coding sequence is TGTGCCAGCAGTGATCCCAACTTAGGGGTTTCGAATGAAAAACTGTTTTTT. Translation gives CASSDPNLGVSNEKLFF.

The chain carries TRBV28 and TRBJ1-1; a possible D gene is TRBD1 (5 bases). Germline CDR1 reads MDHEN; CDR2 reads SYDVKM. Deletions cut 4 bases from V and 1 base from J, with 13 bases between. The CDR3 consists of 15 residues. CDR3 nucleotide sequence: TGTGCCAGCAGTTCTGCGGGACGGAGGAACACTGAAGCTTTCTTT. This sequence encodes CASSSAGRRNTEAFF.

This clone was seen once. As DNA, the CDR3 is TGTGCCAGCAGCCTCGACAGGGTTAATTCACCCCTCCACTTT. Amino acids: CASSLDRVNSPLHF. The chain joins TRBV6-5 to TRBJ1-6; 7 nucleotides line up with TRBD1. The CDR3 has 14 amino acids. Looked up from germline, CDR1 is MNHEY and CDR2 is SVGAGI. V was pared by 6 bases and J by 6 bases, with 5 bases of the junction left unmatched.

This clone showed up just a few times. V and J are TRBV28 and TRBJ1-1; 9 bases align to TRBD1. The CDR3 has 14 residues. Germline-derived CDR1 and CDR2 are MDHEN and SYDVKM. V lost 2 bases, J lost 5 bases, and 3 bases stayed unmatched. CDR3 sequence (DNA): TGTGCCAGCAGTTTAAGGACAGGGGAAACTGAAGCTTTCTTT. Translation gives CASSLRTGETEAFF.

The CDR3 DNA reads TGTGCCAGCAGCTTACGCCAGGGAATCAACTACGAGCAGTACTTC. It specifies CASSLRQGINYEQYF. The rearrangement uses TRBV11-2 and TRBJ2-7, with D possibly being TRBD1 (5 bases). From germline, CDR1 is SGHAT and CDR2 FQNNGV. The CDR3 is 15 residues long. V was clipped by 2 bases and J by 3 bases, with 14 bases between them.

The J gene is TRBJ1-6, the V gene TRBV5-8; 9 positions match TRBD1. Germline CDR1 and CDR2: SGHTS and YDEGEE. CDR3 length equals 16 residues. V was pared by 2 bases and J by 9 bases, with 9 bases of the junction left unmatched. The CDR3 reads CASSFPRTGDVSPLHF. The DNA for the CDR3 is TGTGCCAGCAGCTTCCCTAGGACAGGGGACGTTTCACCCCTCCACTTT.

DNA of the CDR3: TGCGCCAGCAGTGGCACAGTCAATCGCGACTACGAGCAGTACTTC. It translates to CASSGTVNRDYEQYF. V usage is TRBV10-1 and J usage is TRBJ2-7, with no clear D. The CDR3 spans 15 residues. V lost 4 bases and J lost 3, with 16 bases in between. CDR1 is WNHNN and CDR2 is SYGVQD in the germline V gene (reference sequence).

The CDR3 reads CASSPDSRGYTF. The CDR3 region has the DNA TGTGCCAGCTCACCTGACAGTAGGGGCTACACCTTC. The genes are TRBV18 and TRBJ1-2; D might be TRBD1 (5 bases). Trimming cost V 3 bases and J 8 bases, with 10 bases left between them. The CDR3 runs 12 residues. Germline assignment: CDR1 KGHSH and CDR2 LQKENI.

This clone came up a few times. The V gene is TRBV7-2, the J gene TRBJ2-7, with unresolved D. V was pared by 5 bases and J by 3 bases, with 17 bases between. Germline CDR1 is SGHTA and CDR2 is FQGNSA. The length of the CDR3 is 15 residues. The CDR3 loop is CASSPSVLPNYEQYF. The DNA for the CDR3 is TGTGCCAGCAGCCCTTCGGTCTTACCCAACTACGAGCAGTACTTC. Together with reference TRBV7-2 and TRBJ2-7, the CDR3 gives the full variable domain: GAGVSQSPSNKVTEKGKDVELRCDPISGHTALYWYRQSLGQGLEFLIYFQGNSAPDKSGLPSDRFSAERTGGSVSTLTIQRTQQEDSAVYLCASSPSVLPNYEQYFGPGTRLTVT.

The chain couples TRBV18 to TRBJ2-5, with D possibly being TRBD1 (6 bases). V dropped 6 bases and J dropped 4 bases, with 12 bases sitting between them. The CDR3 covers 13 residues. Germline values: CDR1 KGHSH, CDR2 LQKENI. The CDR3 spells CASSSGVRETQYF. The CDR3 DNA reads as TGTGCCAGCTCTTCAGGGGTTAGAGAGACCCAGTACTTC.

This clone appeared a single time. The chain links TRBV28 to TRBJ1-3; D not resolved. This CDR3 is built from 14 residues. Germline CDR1 MDHEN, CDR2 SYDVKM. Trimming cost V 6 bases and J 0 bases, with 9 bases left between them. The CDR3 sequence: CASRRAISGNTIYF. CDR3 coding DNA: TGTGCCAGCAGGCGGGCCATCTCTGGAAACACCATATATTTT. Variable domain in full (rest from reference TRBV28 and TRBJ1-3): DVKVTQSSRYLVKRTGEKVFLECVQDMDHENMFWYRQDPGLGLRLIYFSYDVKMKEKGDIPEGYSVSREKKERFSLILESASTNQTSMYLCASRRAISGNTIYFGEGSWLTVV.

This chain uses TRBV2 with TRBJ2-5; 9 bases are a match to TRBD1. V gave up 6 bases and J gave up 5 bases; unmatched junction bases: 13. CDR1 is SNHLY and CDR2 is FYNNEI in the germline V gene. The CDR3 length is 16 residues. CDR3 coding DNA: TGTGCCAGCAGCGATGGTGACAGGGGGTGGTGGGAGACCCAGTACTTC. Translated: CASSDGDRGWWETQYF.

V gene TRBV14 combines with J gene TRBJ2-3, with D possibly matching TRBD1 (5 bases). Trimming left V 3 bases short and J 2 bases short, with 9 bases between. Germline assignment: CDR1 SGHDN and CDR2 FVKESK. The CDR3 contains 14 residues. CDR3 residues: CASSQNRHTDTQYF. The CDR3 DNA reads TGTGCCAGCAGCCAGAACAGGCACACAGATACGCAGTATTTT.

The J gene is TRBJ2-7, the V gene TRBV11-2; 9 nucleotides match TRBD1. Germline V gene data show CDR1 as SGHAT and CDR2 as FQNNGV. The CDR3 extends over 16 amino acids. The ends lost 3 bases at V and 1 base at J; junction bases unmatched: 7. The CDR3 DNA reads as TGTGCCAGCAGCTTCGCGACAGGGGGGTTTTCCTACGAGCAGTACTTC. Protein product: CASSFATGGFSYEQYF.

This clone was recorded once. The chain employs TRBV19 and TRBJ1-5; TRBD1 agrees at 7 bases. CDR3 size: 15 residues. With 3 bases clipped from V and 3 bases from J, the junction kept 5 bases outside the gene matches. The germline V gene has CDR1 LNHDA and CDR2 SQIVND (reference sequence). DNA for the CDR3: TGTGCCAGTAGTATGGCAGGGGGTTTCAATCAGCCCCAGCATTTT. Translated: CASSMAGGFNQPQHF.

V is TRBV28 and J is TRBJ2-7; 9 nucleotides align to TRBD2. This CDR3 has 13 residues. V was pared by 6 bases and J by 3 bases, with 3 bases of the junction left unmatched. CDR1 MDHEN and CDR2 SYDVKM come from the germline V gene. In DNA form, the CDR3 reads TGTGCCAGCAGACGACTAGCGGTCTACGAGCAGTACTTC. Translating gives CASRRLAVYEQYF.

This clone was found once. The rearrangement uses TRBV5-1 and TRBJ1-4, with D perhaps matching TRBD1 (6 bases). Germline V lookup: CDR1 SGHRS, CDR2 YFSETQ. V was shortened by 4 bases and J by 1 base, with 8 bases between the two germline ends. This CDR3 contains 14 residues. The CDR3 spells CASSTDRTNEKLFF. The CDR3 DNA reads TGCGCCAGCAGCACGGACAGAACTAATGAAAAACTGTTTTTT.

There are a few counts of this clone. The V call is TRBV7-2, the J call TRBJ1-1; 7 nucleotides line up with TRBD1. In germline, CDR1 is SGHTA, CDR2 FQGNSA. The CDR3 totals 15 residues. V shed 5 bases and J 0 bases; nucleotides not matched to a gene: 6. CDR3 sequence reads: CASSPGQLMNTEAFF. The CDR3 DNA sequence: TGTGCCAGCAGCCCGGGACAGCTCATGAACACTGAAGCTTTCTTT.

The chain uses TRBV24-1 and TRBJ1-5; TRBD1 matches at 7 bases. This CDR3 region has 13 residues. The V gene's germline CDR1 is KGHDR and CDR2 SFDVKD. V lost 6 bases to trimming and J lost 5 bases; unmatched junction nucleotides: 3. CDR3 nucleotide sequence: TGTGCCACCAGTCGGGACAGATATCAGCCCCAGCATTTT. This encodes CATSRDRYQPQHF.

The chain is built from TRBV6-1 and TRBJ2-6; D is undetermined. The CDR3 has 16 residues. Between the trimmed V and J ends, which lost 3 bases and 0 bases, there was a span of 9 bases. Germline lookup yields CDR1 MNHNS and CDR2 SASEGT. In nucleotides, the CDR3 is TGTGCCAGCAGTGAGTTCTGGGCCTCTGGGGCCAACGTCCTGACTTTC. Protein: CASSEFWASGANVLTF.

The genes are TRBV25-1 and TRBJ1-1, with 9 bases identical to TRBD1. J lost 5 bases, V lost 6 bases, and 7 bases had no gene match. This CDR3 has 14 amino acids. Germline CDR1 MGHDK, CDR2 SYGVNS. The CDR3 sequence is CASRYRGRRTEAFF. The CDR3 DNA reads as TGTGCCAGCAGATACAGGGGGCGTCGGACTGAAGCTTTCTTT.